This is a list of T cell receptor beta chains from one sample in a study of blood T cell repertoires in COVID-19. TCRdb's table, derived via immunoSEQ multiplex PCR, lists solely in-frame clones and lacks some. The data contain 150,000 to 200,000 clones, roughly 88% of them singletons. Sequenced sample: PBMCs or T cells enriched from blood (not recorded which). Receptors were obtained from a woman in her sixties who had recovered from COVID-19. The CDR3 runs from the conserved cysteine through the conserved F or W. The order of the fields is CDR3 length, clone size, V gene, J gene, D gene, CDR3 protein, CDR3 DNA. D genes are given only for firm matches. Only part of the rows carry a size: once, few, many, or a class if the clone is expanded.

cdr3_length: 16
clone_size: .
v_call: TRBV4-1
j_call: TRBJ1-4
d_call: .
cdr3_aa: CASSPAAGTTNEKLFF
cdr3_nt: TGCGCCAGCAGCCCAGCGGCAGGTACAACTAATGAAAAACTGTTTTTT

cdr3_length: 16
clone_size: .
v_call: TRBV18
j_call: TRBJ1-3
d_call: .
cdr3_aa: CASSLSTGTAGNTIYF
cdr3_nt: TGTGCCAGCTCACTTTCTACCGGCACAGCTGGAAACACCATATATTTT

cdr3_length: 15
clone_size: once
v_call: TRBV18
j_call: TRBJ1-5
d_call: TRBD1
cdr3_aa: CASSDGQGSNQPQHF
cdr3_nt: TGTGCCAGCTCTGACGGACAGGGAAGCAATCAGCCCCAGCATTTT

cdr3_length: 13
clone_size: few
v_call: TRBV15
j_call: TRBJ2-3
d_call: .
cdr3_aa: CATSRGGADTQYF
cdr3_nt: TGTGCCACCAGCAGAGGCGGGGCAGATACGCAGTATTTT

cdr3_length: 16
clone_size: .
v_call: TRBV7-9
j_call: TRBJ1-3
d_call: TRBD1
cdr3_aa: CASRPRQGTSGNTIYF
cdr3_nt: TGTGCCAGCAGACCGCGACAGGGCACCTCTGGAAACACCATATATTTT

cdr3_length: 16
clone_size: .
v_call: TRBV25-1
j_call: TRBJ2-2
d_call: .
cdr3_aa: CASSELASAPTGELFF
cdr3_nt: TGTGCCAGCAGTGAATTGGCTAGCGCACCCACCGGGGAGCTGTTTTTT

cdr3_length: 15
clone_size: .
v_call: TRBV11-2
j_call: TRBJ1-2
d_call: TRBD1
cdr3_aa: CASSLDMTGRGGYTF
cdr3_nt: TGTGCCAGCAGCTTAGATATGACAGGGCGGGGTGGCTACACCTTC

cdr3_length: 14
clone_size: .
v_call: TRBV9
j_call: TRBJ1-3
d_call: .
cdr3_aa: CASSAAGGGNTIYF
cdr3_nt: TGTGCCAGCAGCGCGGCGGGCGGTGGAAACACCATATATTTT

cdr3_length: 17
clone_size: few
v_call: TRBV5-4
j_call: TRBJ2-1
d_call: TRBD2
cdr3_aa: CASRPGLAGSTGSEQFF
cdr3_nt: TGTGCCAGCAGACCTGGACTAGCGGGCTCAACCGGGAGTGAGCAGTTCTTC

cdr3_length: 16
clone_size: .
v_call: TRBV7-8
j_call: TRBJ2-1
d_call: .
cdr3_aa: CASSLEEPDRENEQFF
cdr3_nt: TGTGCCAGCAGCTTAGAAGAGCCTGACCGGGAGAATGAGCAGTTCTTC

cdr3_length: 13
clone_size: .
v_call: TRBV29-1
j_call: TRBJ2-5
d_call: .
cdr3_aa: CSVIRAGEETQYF
cdr3_nt: TGCAGCGTGATAAGAGCAGGGGAAGAGACCCAGTACTTC

cdr3_length: 16
clone_size: .
v_call: TRBV11-2
j_call: TRBJ2-7
d_call: .
cdr3_aa: CASSLGASSSSYEQYF
cdr3_nt: TGTGCCAGCAGCTTAGGGGCTAGCTCAAGCTCCTACGAGCAGTACTTC

cdr3_length: 16
clone_size: .
v_call: TRBV5-1
j_call: TRBJ2-1
d_call: TRBD2
cdr3_aa: CASSYGLAGGPDEQFF
cdr3_nt: TGCGCCAGCAGCTACGGACTAGCGGGGGGGCCTGATGAGCAGTTCTTC

cdr3_length: 14
clone_size: few
v_call: TRBV19
j_call: TRBJ2-5
d_call: TRBD2
cdr3_aa: CASSIVAGGETQYF
cdr3_nt: TGTGCCAGTAGTATTGTAGCGGGAGGCGAGACCCAGTACTTC

cdr3_length: 14
clone_size: .
v_call: TRBV19
j_call: TRBJ1-6
d_call: .
cdr3_aa: CASRGTGDNSPLHF
cdr3_nt: TGTGCCAGTAGGGGCACGGGAGATAATTCACCCCTCCACTTT

cdr3_length: 12
clone_size: .
v_call: TRBV4-2
j_call: TRBJ1-1
d_call: .
cdr3_aa: CASSRVNTEAFF
cdr3_nt: TGTGCCAGCAGCCGAGTAAACACTGAAGCTTTCTTT

cdr3_length: 15
clone_size: .
v_call: TRBV5-4
j_call: TRBJ2-1
d_call: TRBD1
cdr3_aa: CASSLPGTEYNEQFF
cdr3_nt: TGTGCCAGCAGCCTGCCCGGGACAGAGTACAATGAGCAGTTCTTC

cdr3_length: 14
clone_size: .
v_call: TRBV28
j_call: TRBJ1-5
d_call: .
cdr3_aa: CASRWTGLNQPQHF
cdr3_nt: TGTGCCAGCAGGTGGACGGGACTCAATCAGCCCCAGCATTTT

cdr3_length: 13
clone_size: .
v_call: TRBV6-5
j_call: TRBJ2-1
d_call: .
cdr3_aa: CASIEGPYAGEFF
cdr3_nt: TGTGCCAGCATAGAAGGACCGTATGCAGGGGAGTTCTTC

cdr3_length: 16
clone_size: .
v_call: TRBV5-1
j_call: TRBJ2-1
d_call: TRBD2
cdr3_aa: CASSQRLAGGNNEQFF
cdr3_nt: TGCGCCAGCAGCCAGCGACTAGCGGGAGGTAACAATGAGCAGTTCTTC

cdr3_length: 17
clone_size: .
v_call: TRBV18
j_call: TRBJ2-1
d_call: TRBD2
cdr3_aa: CASSPPKFSGGYNEQFF
cdr3_nt: TGTGCCAGCTCACCACCGAAGTTTAGCGGGGGCTACAATGAGCAGTTCTTC

cdr3_length: 16
clone_size: .
v_call: TRBV10-2
j_call: TRBJ1-5
d_call: TRBD1
cdr3_aa: CASSEHRGPDNQPQHF
cdr3_nt: TGCGCCAGCAGTGAGCACAGGGGCCCTGACAATCAGCCCCAGCATTTT

cdr3_length: 14
clone_size: .
v_call: TRBV6-5
j_call: TRBJ1-2
d_call: .
cdr3_aa: CASRPPQGSYGYTF
cdr3_nt: TGTGCCAGCAGACCTCCTCAGGGTTCCTATGGCTACACCTTC

cdr3_length: 16
clone_size: .
v_call: TRBV19
j_call: TRBJ2-3
d_call: TRBD2
cdr3_aa: CASSSQAGPSTDTQYF
cdr3_nt: TGTGCCAGTAGTTCCCAAGCGGGACCTAGCACAGATACGCAGTATTTT

cdr3_length: 12
clone_size: once
v_call: TRBV5-1
j_call: TRBJ1-4
d_call: .
cdr3_aa: CASSGEQGRLFF
cdr3_nt: TGCGCCAGCAGCGGCGAACAGGGCAGACTGTTTTTT

cdr3_length: 13
clone_size: few
v_call: TRBV19
j_call: TRBJ1-5
d_call: .
cdr3_aa: CASTPGENQPQHF
cdr3_nt: TGTGCCAGTACCCCGGGGGAGAATCAGCCCCAGCATTTT

cdr3_length: 11
clone_size: once
v_call: TRBV20-1
j_call: TRBJ1-2
d_call: .
cdr3_aa: CSASTDHGYTF
cdr3_nt: TGCAGTGCTAGTACAGATCATGGCTACACCTTC

cdr3_length: 15
clone_size: .
v_call: TRBV4-1
j_call: TRBJ1-1
d_call: .
cdr3_aa: CASSQDRRGNTEAFF
cdr3_nt: TGCGCCAGCAGCCAAGATCGCAGGGGGAACACTGAAGCTTTCTTT

cdr3_length: 15
clone_size: once
v_call: TRBV5-1
j_call: TRBJ1-1
d_call: TRBD1
cdr3_aa: CASSLGDSRNTEAFF
cdr3_nt: TGCGCCAGCAGCTTGGGGGACAGTAGAAACACTGAAGCTTTCTTT

cdr3_length: 17
clone_size: .
v_call: TRBV11-2
j_call: TRBJ2-4
d_call: .
cdr3_aa: CASSLDAGRLAKNIQYF
cdr3_nt: TGTGCCAGCAGCTTAGATGCGGGCAGGCTAGCCAAAAACATTCAGTACTTC

cdr3_length: 12
clone_size: .
v_call: TRBV7-9
j_call: TRBJ2-3
d_call: .
cdr3_aa: CASSSLTDTQYF
cdr3_nt: TGTGCCAGCAGCTCGTTAACAGATACGCAGTATTTT

cdr3_length: 15
clone_size: .
v_call: TRBV7-9
j_call: TRBJ1-1
d_call: .
cdr3_aa: CASSLAPGLNTEAFF
cdr3_nt: TGTGCCAGCAGCTTAGCACCGGGGTTGAACACTGAAGCTTTCTTT

cdr3_length: 18
clone_size: .
v_call: TRBV15
j_call: TRBJ1-4
d_call: .
cdr3_aa: CATSPRRGREAAREKLFF
cdr3_nt: TGTGCCACCAGCCCAAGGCGGGGGAGGGAGGCCGCTCGTGAAAAACTGTTTTTT

cdr3_length: 14
clone_size: .
v_call: TRBV6-4
j_call: TRBJ2-1
d_call: TRBD2
cdr3_aa: CASGGGTSYNEQFF
cdr3_nt: TGTGCCAGCGGCGGGGGGACCAGCTACAATGAGCAGTTCTTC

cdr3_length: 14
clone_size: once
v_call: TRBV19
j_call: TRBJ1-4
d_call: .
cdr3_aa: CASSIGTGEEKLFF
cdr3_nt: TGTGCCAGTAGTATAGGGACGGGGGAGGAAAAACTGTTTTTT

cdr3_length: 13
clone_size: .
v_call: TRBV30
j_call: TRBJ1-1
d_call: .
cdr3_aa: CAWRRTANTEAFF
cdr3_nt: TGTGCCTGGAGGCGGACAGCGAACACTGAAGCTTTCTTT

cdr3_length: 11
clone_size: .
v_call: TRBV25-1
j_call: TRBJ2-3
d_call: TRBD2
cdr3_aa: CASTLADTQYF
cdr3_nt: TGTGCCAGCACACTAGCGGATACGCAGTATTTT